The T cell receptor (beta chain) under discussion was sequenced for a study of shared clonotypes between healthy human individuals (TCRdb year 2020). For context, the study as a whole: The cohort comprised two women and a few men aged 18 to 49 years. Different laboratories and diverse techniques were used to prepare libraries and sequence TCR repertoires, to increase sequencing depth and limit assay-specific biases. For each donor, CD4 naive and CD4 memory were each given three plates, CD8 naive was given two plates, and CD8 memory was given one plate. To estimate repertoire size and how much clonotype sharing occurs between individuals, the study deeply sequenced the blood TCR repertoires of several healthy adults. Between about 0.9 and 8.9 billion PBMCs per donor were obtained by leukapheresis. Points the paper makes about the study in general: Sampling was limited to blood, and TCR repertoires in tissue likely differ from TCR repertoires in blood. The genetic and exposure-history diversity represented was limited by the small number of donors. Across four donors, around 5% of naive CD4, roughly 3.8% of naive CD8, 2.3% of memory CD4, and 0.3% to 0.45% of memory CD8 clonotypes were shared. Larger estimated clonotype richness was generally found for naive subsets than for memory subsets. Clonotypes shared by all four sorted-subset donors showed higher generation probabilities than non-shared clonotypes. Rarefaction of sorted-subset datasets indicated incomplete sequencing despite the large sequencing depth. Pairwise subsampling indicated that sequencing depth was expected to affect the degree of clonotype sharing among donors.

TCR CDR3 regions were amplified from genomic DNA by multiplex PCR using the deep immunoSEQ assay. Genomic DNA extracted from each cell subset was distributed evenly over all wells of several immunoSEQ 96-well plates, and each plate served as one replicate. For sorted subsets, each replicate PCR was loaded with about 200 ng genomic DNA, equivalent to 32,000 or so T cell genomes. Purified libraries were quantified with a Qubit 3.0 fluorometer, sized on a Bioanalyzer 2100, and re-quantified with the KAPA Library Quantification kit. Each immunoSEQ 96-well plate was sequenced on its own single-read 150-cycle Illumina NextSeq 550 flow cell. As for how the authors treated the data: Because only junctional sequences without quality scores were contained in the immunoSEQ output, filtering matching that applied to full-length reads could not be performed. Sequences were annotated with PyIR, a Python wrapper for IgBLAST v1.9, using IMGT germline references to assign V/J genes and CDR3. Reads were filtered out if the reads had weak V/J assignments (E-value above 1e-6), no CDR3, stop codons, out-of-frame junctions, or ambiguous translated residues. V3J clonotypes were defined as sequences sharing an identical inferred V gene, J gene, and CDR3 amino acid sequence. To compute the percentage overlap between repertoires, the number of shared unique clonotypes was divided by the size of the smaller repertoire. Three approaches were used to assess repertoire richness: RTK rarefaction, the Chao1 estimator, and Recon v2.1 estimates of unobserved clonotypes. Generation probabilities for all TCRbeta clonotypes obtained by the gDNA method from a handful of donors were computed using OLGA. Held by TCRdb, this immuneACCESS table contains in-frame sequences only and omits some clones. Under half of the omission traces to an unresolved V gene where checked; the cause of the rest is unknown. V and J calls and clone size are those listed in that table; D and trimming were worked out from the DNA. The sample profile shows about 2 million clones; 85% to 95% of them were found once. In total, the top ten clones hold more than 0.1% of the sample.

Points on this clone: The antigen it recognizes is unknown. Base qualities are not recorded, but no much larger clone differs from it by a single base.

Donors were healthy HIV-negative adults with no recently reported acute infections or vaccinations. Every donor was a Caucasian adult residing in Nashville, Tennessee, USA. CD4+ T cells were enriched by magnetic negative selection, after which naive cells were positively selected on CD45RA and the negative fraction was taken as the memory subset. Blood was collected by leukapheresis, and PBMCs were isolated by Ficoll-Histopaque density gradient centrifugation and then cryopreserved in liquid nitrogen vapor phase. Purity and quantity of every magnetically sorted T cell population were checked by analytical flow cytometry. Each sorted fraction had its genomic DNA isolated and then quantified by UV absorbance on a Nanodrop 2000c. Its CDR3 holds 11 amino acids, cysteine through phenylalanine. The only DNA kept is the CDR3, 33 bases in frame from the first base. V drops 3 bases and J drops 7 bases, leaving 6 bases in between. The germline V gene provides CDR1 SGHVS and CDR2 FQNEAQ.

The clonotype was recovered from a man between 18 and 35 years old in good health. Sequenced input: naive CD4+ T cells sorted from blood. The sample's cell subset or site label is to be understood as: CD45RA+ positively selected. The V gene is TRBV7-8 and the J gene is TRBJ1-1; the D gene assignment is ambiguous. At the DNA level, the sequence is TGTGCCAGCAGCTTCGGACGTGAAGCTTTCTTT. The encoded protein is CASSFGREAFF. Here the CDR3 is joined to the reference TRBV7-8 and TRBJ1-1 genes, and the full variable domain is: GAGVSQSPRYKVAKRGQDVALRCDPISGHVSLFWYQQALGQGPEFLTYFQNEAQLDKSGLPSDRFFAERPEGSVSTLKIQRTQQEDSAVYLCASSFGREAFFGQGTRLTVV.